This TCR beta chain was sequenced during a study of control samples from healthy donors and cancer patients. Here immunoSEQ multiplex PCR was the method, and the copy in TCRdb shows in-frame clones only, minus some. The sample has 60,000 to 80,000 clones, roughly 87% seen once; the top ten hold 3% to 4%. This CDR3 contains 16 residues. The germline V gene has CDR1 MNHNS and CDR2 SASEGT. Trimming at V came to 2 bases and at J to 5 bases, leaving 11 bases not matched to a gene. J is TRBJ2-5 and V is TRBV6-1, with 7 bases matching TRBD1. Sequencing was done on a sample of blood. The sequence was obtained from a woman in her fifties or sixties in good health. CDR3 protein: CASSETSGTGDETQYF. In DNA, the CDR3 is TGTGCCAGCAGTGAAACCTCCGGTACAGGGGATGAGACCCAGTACTTC.